The sequence of this TCR beta chain was determined in a study of PD-1 blockade in mismatch repair-deficient tumors. Produced via immunoSEQ multiplex PCR; TCRdb's table is partial and in-frame only. The sample yields some 130,000 clones, 88% seen once. V shed 5 bases and J shed 6 bases, with 19 bases lying between them. The germline CDR1 and CDR2 sequences are SGHAT and FQNNGV. The CDR3 is made up of 16 amino acids. The chain uses TRBV11-2 and TRBJ2-2, with D unresolved. The sequence was collected from an adult with mismatch repair-deficient cancer. The sample consisted of peripheral blood, taken just under 74 weeks after starting pembrolizumab. The CDR3 here is CASSPNTRWDSGELFF. The CDR3 DNA sequence: TGTGCCAGCAGCCCCAACACCCGTTGGGATTCCGGGGAGCTGTTTTTT.